This section outlines one TCR beta chain sequence together with its context. TCRdb's copy holds only in-frame clones and misses some; the assay was immunoSEQ multiplex PCR. Of 45,000 to 70,000 clones in the sample, about 90% were seen once. The CDR3 contains 15 residues. The germline CDR1 and CDR2 sequences are LGHNA and YNFKEQ. Losses at the gene ends were 6 bases for V and 5 bases for J; bases not matched to a gene: 4. The sample is drawn from a study of T cell changes during pregnancy in multiple sclerosis. The V gene is TRBV4-2, the J gene TRBJ2-2; 12 positions match TRBD2. The receptor's source is a female donor with multiple sclerosis, enrolled in a pregnancy study. Specimen: CD4+ T cells from peripheral blood mononuclear cells, collected in the second trimester of pregnancy. Here the CDR3 DNA reads TGTGCCAGCAGGGCTAGCGGGGGGGCGACCGGGGAGCTGTTTTTT. This sequence encodes CASRASGGATGELFF.